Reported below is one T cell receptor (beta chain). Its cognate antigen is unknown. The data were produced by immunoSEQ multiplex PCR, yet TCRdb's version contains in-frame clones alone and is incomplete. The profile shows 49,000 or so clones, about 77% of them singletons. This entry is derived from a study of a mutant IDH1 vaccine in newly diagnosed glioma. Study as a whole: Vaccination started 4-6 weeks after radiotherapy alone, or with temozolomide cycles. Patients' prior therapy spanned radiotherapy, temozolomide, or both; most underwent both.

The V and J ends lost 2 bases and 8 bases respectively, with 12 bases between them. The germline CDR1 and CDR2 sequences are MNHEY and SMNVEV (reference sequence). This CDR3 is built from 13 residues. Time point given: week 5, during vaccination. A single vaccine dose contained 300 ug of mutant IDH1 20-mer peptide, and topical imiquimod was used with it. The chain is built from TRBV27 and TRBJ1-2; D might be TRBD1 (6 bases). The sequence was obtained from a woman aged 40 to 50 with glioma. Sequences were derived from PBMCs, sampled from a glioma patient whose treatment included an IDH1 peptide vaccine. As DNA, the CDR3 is TGTGCCAGCAGTTTAATAGGGCAGGGGGGCTACACCTTC. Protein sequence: CASSLIGQGGYTF.